The present entry profiles one T cell receptor beta chain with its context. Its target is unknown. This record belongs to a study of T cell responses to AZD1222 COVID-19 vaccine. Assay used: immunoSEQ multiplex PCR; TCRdb lists only in-frame clones, some missing. The sample yields around 84,000 clones, approximately 91% seen once. Whole-study findings and limits: The donor group comprised mostly white British people and more females; the analysis possibly underestimated clonal diversity. Unmutated variant regions are reportedly the target of nearly half of TCRs that are spike-specific. CD4 TCRs covered the whole spike, strongest at regions 160-218 and 743-854.

Germline CDR1 reads SGHTA; CDR2 reads FQGTGA. CDR3 length equals 14 residues. Trimming shortened V by 4 bases and J by 4 bases, and 14 bases separated the two germline ends. The J gene is TRBJ2-7, the V gene TRBV7-3; D perhaps matches TRBD1 (5 bases). This receptor was identified in an adult in good health. This specimen was peripheral blood, taken on day 0 of AZD1222 vaccination. The CDR3 reads CASSYPDRRYEQYF. CDR3 bases: TGTGCCAGCAGCTACCCCGACAGAAGGTACGAGCAGTACTTC.